This T cell receptor (beta chain) was retrieved from a study of cytomegalovirus exposure and HLA in healthy donors. Trimming took off 4 bases at V and 2 bases at J, with 6 bases between the two ends. The CDR3 length is 12 residues. Germline loops: CDR1 SNHLY, CDR2 FYNNEI. PCR was performed using 60 Vbeta and 13 Jbeta primers. The table came from immunoSEQ multiplex PCR; TCRdb's copy has only in-frame clones and leaves some out. The sample includes tens of thousands of clones. The chain couples TRBV2 to TRBJ2-7; no clear D. The material sequenced was PBMCs. The receptor was derived from a female donor in good health and CMV-seropositive. CDR3 nucleotide sequence: TGTGCCAGCAGTGTTAGTACCTACGAGCAGTACTTC. Protein product: CASSVSTYEQYF.